These T cell receptor beta chains were read from a single sample in a study of identical twins. MiXCR, run by TCRdb on the 5' RACE reads, gives a single entry per CDR3 protein. The sample lists roughly 220,000 distinct CDR3 sequences; over 5.5% were seen once. The same sample was also studied in work on T cells expressing NK-cell markers.

Sequencing used CD8+ T cells sorted from blood. These receptor sequences come from a woman younger than 30 in good health. CDR3s include the opening cysteine and the closing phenylalanine or tryptophan. A D gene is named only where the DNA matches it firmly. Clone size is shown for a subset of rows, as once, few, many or a class of expanded clone.

v_call,clone_size,cdr3_length,j_call,d_call,cdr3_aa,cdr3_nt
TRBV5-1,few,14,TRBJ1-2,-,CASYQGAAAEGYTF,TGCGCCAGCTACCAAGGGGCCGCGGCGGAGGGCTACACCTTC
TRBV19,many,16,TRBJ2-7,-,CASSRLTGTQRYEQYF,TGTGCCAGTAGTCGGTTGACCGGGACACAACGATACGAGCAGTACTTC
TRBV12-3/TRBV12-4,-,14,TRBJ1-1,-,CASSTTGRMTEAFF,TGTGCCAGCAGTACAACAGGGAGAATGACTGAAGCTTTCTTT
TRBV6-5,few,15,TRBJ1-2,-,CASSYGATSGGGYTF,TGTGCCAGCAGTTACGGAGCAACCTCCGGTGGTGGCTACACCTTC
TRBV29-1,-,13,TRBJ2-1,TRBD1,CSADRGSYNEQFF,TGCAGCGCCGACAGGGGATCCTACAATGAGCAGTTCTTC
TRBV27,few,14,TRBJ2-3,-,CAAGVGGPVDTQYF,TGTGCCGCAGGGGTGGGTGGGCCTGTAGATACGCAGTATTTT
TRBV12-3/TRBV12-4,few,13,TRBJ2-1,-,CASSNGGMNEQFF,TGTGCCAGCAGCAACGGTGGGATGAATGAGCAGTTCTTC
TRBV7-9,few,13,TRBJ2-1,-,CASIPLSVNEQFF,TGTGCCAGCATCCCGCTTAGCGTTAATGAGCAGTTCTTC
TRBV9,few,14,TRBJ1-1,-,CASSVAGASTEAFF,TGTGCCAGCAGCGTGGCAGGGGCGAGTACTGAAGCTTTCTTT
TRBV2,few,12,TRBJ1-1,-,CARQEMNTEAFF,TGTGCCAGGCAGGAAATGAACACTGAAGCTTTCTTT
TRBV11-1,many,15,TRBJ2-1,TRBD1,CASSLRGGEYNEQFF,TGTGCCAGCAGCTTAAGAGGGGGCGAATACAATGAGCAGTTCTTC
TRBV27,-,14,TRBJ2-5,-,CASRNPGRQETQYF,TGTGCCAGCAGGAACCCGGGGCGCCAAGAGACCCAGTACTTC
TRBV7-8,many,16,TRBJ2-1,TRBD1,CASSYAPGQGASEQFF,TGTGCCAGCAGCTATGCCCCCGGACAGGGGGCGAGTGAGCAGTTCTTC
TRBV2,many,16,TRBJ2-4,-,CASLTRDSSAKNIQYF,TGTGCCAGCCTTACCCGTGACAGCTCAGCCAAAAACATTCAGTACTTC
TRBV12-3/TRBV12-4,few,17,TRBJ2-3,-,CASSPPPGGLSTDTQYF,TGTGCCAGCAGCCCCCCTCCCGGAGGACTGAGCACAGATACGCAGTATTTT
TRBV6-1,many,18,TRBJ2-1,TRBD1,CASSNRLLRDSDINEQFF,TGTGCCAGCAGTAATAGGCTACTCCGGGACAGTGACATCAATGAGCAGTTCTTC
TRBV14,many,13,TRBJ1-1,-,CASSWGAGTEAFF,TGTGCCAGCAGCTGGGGGGCAGGCACTGAAGCTTTCTTT
TRBV6-2/TRBV6-3,few,13,TRBJ2-1,TRBD1,CASSYIQGYEQFF,TGTGCCAGCAGTTACATACAGGGGTATGAGCAGTTCTTC
TRBV20-1,-,11,TRBJ2-5,-,CSAPTGGTQYF,TGCAGTGCCCCCACTGGCGGGACCCAGTACTTC
TRBV11-3,-,15,TRBJ2-1,-,CASSSPSGGGYEQFF,TGTGCCAGCAGCTCTCCTTCGGGCGGGGGCTATGAGCAGTTCTTC
TRBV6-1,many,15,TRBJ2-3,TRBD2,CASTQGTSHTDTQYF,TGTGCCAGCACCCAGGGGACTAGTCACACAGATACGCAGTATTTT
TRBV10-2,many,15,TRBJ1-1,-,CASGQSGKVNTEAFF,TGCGCCAGCGGACAGAGTGGAAAGGTAAACACTGAAGCTTTCTTT
TRBV6-5,-,14,TRBJ2-7,-,CASSYVQGSGEQYF,TGTGCCAGCAGTTACGTACAGGGTTCGGGCGAGCAGTACTTC
TRBV7-9,-,16,TRBJ2-3,TRBD2,CASSDRLAGDTDTQYF,TGTGCCAGCAGCGACCGACTAGCGGGGGACACAGATACGCAGTATTTT
TRBV29-1,few,14,TRBJ2-1,TRBD1,CSAEGDSSYNEQFF,TGCAGCGCCGAGGGGGACAGCTCCTACAATGAGCAGTTCTTC
TRBV4-3,few,15,TRBJ2-3,-,CASSHTRDRPDTQYF,TGCGCCAGCAGCCACACCCGGGACCGACCAGATACGCAGTATTTT
TRBV27,many,13,TRBJ2-1,-,CASSFSSSNEQFF,TGTGCCAGCAGTTTTTCTAGTTCGAATGAGCAGTTCTTC
TRBV5-6,many,13,TRBJ1-6,-,CASSLVREEALHF,TGTGCCAGCAGCTTGGTGAGGGAAGAGGCCCTCCACTTT
TRBV20-1,few,14,TRBJ2-5,-,CSARVGGDAETQYF,TGCAGTGCTAGAGTGGGGGGTGATGCCGAGACCCAGTACTTC
TRBV12-3/TRBV12-4,many,13,TRBJ2-7,-,CASSAGTRYEQYF,TGTGCCAGCAGTGCCGGGACAAGGTACGAGCAGTACTTC
TRBV16,few,11,TRBJ1-2,-,CANSQRGGYTF,TGTGCCAACTCACAACGAGGGGGCTACACCTTC
TRBV12-3/TRBV12-4,many,13,TRBJ1-2,-,CASSFSGEYGYTF,TGTGCCAGCAGTTTCTCAGGGGAGTATGGCTACACCTTC
TRBV29-1,few,13,TRBJ1-2,-,CSVEDSGEGGYTF,TGCAGCGTTGAAGATTCAGGGGAGGGTGGCTACACCTTC
TRBV5-6,many,13,TRBJ1-2,-,CASSYGQSYGYTF,TGTGCCAGCAGCTACGGACAGTCCTATGGCTACACCTTC
TRBV7-2,few,13,TRBJ2-5,-,CASSWGYEETQYF,TGTGCCAGCAGCTGGGGCTATGAAGAGACCCAGTACTTC
TRBV28,-,14,TRBJ2-7,TRBD1,CASSLGTGLYEQYF,TGTGCCAGCAGTTTAGGGACAGGGCTCTACGAGCAGTACTTC
TRBV7-9,few,16,TRBJ2-5,TRBD1,CASSLDPQGPMETQYF,TGTGCCAGCAGCTTAGACCCACAGGGGCCCATGGAGACCCAGTACTTC
TRBV20-1,few,13,TRBJ2-7,-,CSARAVTTYEQYF,TGCAGTGCTAGAGCCGTGACTACCTACGAGCAGTACTTC
TRBV19,few,15,TRBJ2-1,-,CASSMPSPSYNEQFF,TGTGCCAGTAGTATGCCTAGCCCATCCTACAATGAGCAGTTCTTC
TRBV5-5,many,11,TRBJ2-1,-,CASSHIGEQFF,TGTGCCAGCAGCCATATTGGTGAGCAGTTCTTC
TRBV9,many,16,TRBJ2-1,-,CASSVEGSGSYNEQFF,TGTGCCAGCAGCGTAGAAGGTAGCGGATCCTACAATGAGCAGTTCTTC
TRBV10-2,few,15,TRBJ1-6,-,CASKWASQGGFPLHF,TGCGCCAGCAAGTGGGCCTCCCAGGGAGGATTTCCCCTCCACTTT
TRBV3-1,-,18,TRBJ2-2,-,CASSQEGARGLYTGELFF,TGTGCCAGCAGCCAAGAGGGGGCCCGGGGGCTGTACACCGGGGAGCTGTTTTTT
TRBV4-3,many,18,TRBJ2-3,-,CASSQDRALGGRADTQYF,TGCGCCAGCAGCCAAGATCGGGCCTTGGGGGGGCGCGCAGATACGCAGTATTTT
TRBV6-1,many,14,TRBJ2-4,-,CASRTMDSKNIQYF,TGTGCCAGCAGGACCATGGATTCCAAAAACATTCAGTACTTC
TRBV10-3,-,15,TRBJ1-6,-,CAISVSSGRNSPLHF,TGTGCCATCAGTGTGTCTTCCGGCAGGAATTCACCCCTCCACTTT
TRBV6-1,-,14,TRBJ2-2,-,CASETGLNTGELFF,TGTGCCAGTGAAACAGGGTTGAACACCGGGGAGCTGTTTTTT
TRBV7-9,-,17,TRBJ1-4,-,CASSSQNRDRDSSALFF,TGTGCCAGCAGCTCCCAGAACCGGGACCGGGATTCATCAGCACTGTTTTTT
TRBV27,many,15,TRBJ2-7,TRBD1,CASSTPGQGFYEQYF,TGTGCCAGCAGTACCCCGGGACAGGGGTTCTACGAGCAGTACTTC
TRBV9,-,14,TRBJ2-7,TRBD2,CASSPQAGGHEQYF,TGTGCCAGCAGCCCCCAAGCGGGAGGTCATGAGCAGTACTTC
TRBV27,-,12,TRBJ2-7,-,CASSFLTGEQYF,TGTGCCAGCAGTTTCCTAACAGGCGAGCAGTACTTC
TRBV27,few,17,TRBJ2-1,-,CASSLLTGGDSYNEQFF,TGTGCCAGCAGTTTATTAACAGGGGGGGACTCCTACAATGAGCAGTTCTTC
TRBV13,few,19,TRBJ2-7,-,CASSQGWGPMRLGSYEQYF,TGTGCCAGCAGCCAGGGCTGGGGACCGATGAGGCTAGGCTCCTACGAGCAGTACTTC
TRBV12-3/TRBV12-4,many,15,TRBJ2-2,-,CASSFLDPNTGELFF,TGTGCCAGCAGTTTTCTGGACCCGAACACCGGGGAGCTGTTTTTT
TRBV3-1,few,14,TRBJ2-3,TRBD2,CASSQEFGGGGQYF,TGTGCCAGCAGCCAAGAGTTCGGGGGGGGCGGGCAGTATTTT